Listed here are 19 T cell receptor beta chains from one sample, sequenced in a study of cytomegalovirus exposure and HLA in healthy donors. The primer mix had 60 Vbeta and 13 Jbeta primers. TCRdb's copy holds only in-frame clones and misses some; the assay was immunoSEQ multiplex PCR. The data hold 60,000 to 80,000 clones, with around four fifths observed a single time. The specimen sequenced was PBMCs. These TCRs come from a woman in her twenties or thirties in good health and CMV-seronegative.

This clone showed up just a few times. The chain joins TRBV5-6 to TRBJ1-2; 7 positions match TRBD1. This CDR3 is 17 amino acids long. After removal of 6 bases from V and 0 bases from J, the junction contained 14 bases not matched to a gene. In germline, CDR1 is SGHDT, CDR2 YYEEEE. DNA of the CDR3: TGTGCCAGCACCCTGGGACAGACACTTCTCACTAACTATGGCTACACCTTC. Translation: CASTLGQTLLTNYGYTF.

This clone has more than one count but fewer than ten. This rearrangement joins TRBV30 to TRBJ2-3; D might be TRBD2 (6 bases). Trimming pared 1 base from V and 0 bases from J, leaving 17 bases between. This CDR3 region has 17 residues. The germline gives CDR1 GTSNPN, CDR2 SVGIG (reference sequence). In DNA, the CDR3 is TGTGCCTGGAGTGATTCAGAGACTAGTCTTAGCACAGATACGCAGTATTTT. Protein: CAWSDSETSLSTDTQYF.

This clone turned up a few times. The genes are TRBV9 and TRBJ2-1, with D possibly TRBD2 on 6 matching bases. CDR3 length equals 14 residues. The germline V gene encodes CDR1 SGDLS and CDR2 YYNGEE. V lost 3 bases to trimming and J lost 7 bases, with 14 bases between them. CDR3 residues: CASSDAGTQNEQFF. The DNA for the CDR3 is TGTGCCAGCAGCGACGCCGGGACTCAGAATGAGCAGTTCTTC.

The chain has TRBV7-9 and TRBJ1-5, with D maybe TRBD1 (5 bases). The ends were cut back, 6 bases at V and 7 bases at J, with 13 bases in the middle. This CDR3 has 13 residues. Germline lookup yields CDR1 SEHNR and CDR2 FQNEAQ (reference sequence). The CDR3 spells CASSPLWGQPQHF. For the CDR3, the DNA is TGTGCCAGCAGTCCTCTGTGGGGCCAGCCCCAGCATTTT.

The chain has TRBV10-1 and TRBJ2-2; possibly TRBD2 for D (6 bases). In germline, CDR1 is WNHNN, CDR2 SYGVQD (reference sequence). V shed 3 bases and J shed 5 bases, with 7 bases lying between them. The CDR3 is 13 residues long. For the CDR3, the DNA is TGCGCCAGCAGTGATCGGGGGACCGGGGAGCTGTTTTTT. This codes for CASSDRGTGELFF.

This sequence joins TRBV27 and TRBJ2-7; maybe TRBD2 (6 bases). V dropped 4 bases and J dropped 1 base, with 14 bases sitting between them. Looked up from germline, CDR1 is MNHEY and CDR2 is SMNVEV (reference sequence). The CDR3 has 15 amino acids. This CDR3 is CASSSPGRGSYEQYF. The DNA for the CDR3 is TGTGCCAGCAGTTCGCCGGGACGGGGGTCCTACGAGCAGTACTTC.

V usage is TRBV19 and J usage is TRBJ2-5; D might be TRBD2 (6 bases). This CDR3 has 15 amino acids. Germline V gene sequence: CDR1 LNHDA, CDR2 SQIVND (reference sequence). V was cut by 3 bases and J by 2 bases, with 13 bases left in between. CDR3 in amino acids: CASSIRRGLQETQYF. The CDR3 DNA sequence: TGTGCCAGTAGTATCCGGCGGGGACTGCAAGAGACCCAGTACTTC.

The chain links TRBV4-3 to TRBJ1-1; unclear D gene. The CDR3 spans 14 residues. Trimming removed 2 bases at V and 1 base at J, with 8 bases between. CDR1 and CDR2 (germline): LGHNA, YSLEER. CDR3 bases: TGCGCCAGCAGCCAATATTTCGGGAACACTGAAGCTTTCTTT. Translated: CASSQYFGNTEAFF.

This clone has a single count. The chain's CDR3 is CASTEEGGRYNEQFF. The CDR3, as DNA: TGTGCCAGCACCGAAGAGGGAGGACGGTACAATGAGCAGTTCTTC. This sequence joins TRBV11-3 and TRBJ2-1, with a tentative D call TRBD2 (6 bases). Germline V gene data show CDR1 as SGHNT and CDR2 as YENEEA. V lost 7 bases, J lost 4 bases, and 17 bases lay in between. The CDR3 totals 15 residues.

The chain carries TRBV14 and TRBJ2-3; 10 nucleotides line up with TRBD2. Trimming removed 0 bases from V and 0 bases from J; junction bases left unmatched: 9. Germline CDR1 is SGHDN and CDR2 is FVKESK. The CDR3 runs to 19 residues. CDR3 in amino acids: CASSQDVGSGRPSTDTQYF. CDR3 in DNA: TGTGCCAGCAGCCAAGACGTCGGTAGCGGGAGGCCAAGCACAGATACGCAGTATTTT. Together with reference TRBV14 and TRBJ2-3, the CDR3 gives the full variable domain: EAGVTQFPSHSVIEKGQTVTLRCDPISGHDNLYWYRRVMGKEIKFLLHFVKESKQDESGMPNNRFLAERTGGTYSTLKVQPAELEDSGVYFCASSQDVGSGRPSTDTQYFGPGTRLTVL.

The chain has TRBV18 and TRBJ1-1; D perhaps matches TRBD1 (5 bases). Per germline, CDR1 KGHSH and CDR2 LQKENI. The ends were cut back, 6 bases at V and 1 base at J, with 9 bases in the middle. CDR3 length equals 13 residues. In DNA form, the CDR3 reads TGTGCCAGCTCGCGTCAGGGGAACACTGAAGCTTTCTTT. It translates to CASSRQGNTEAFF.

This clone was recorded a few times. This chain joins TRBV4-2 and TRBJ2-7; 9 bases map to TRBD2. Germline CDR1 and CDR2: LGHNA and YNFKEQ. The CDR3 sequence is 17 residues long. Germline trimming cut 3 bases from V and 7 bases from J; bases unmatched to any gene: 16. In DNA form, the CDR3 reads TGTGCCAGCAGCCACGGACTGTGCGGGAGGGCCGTGGGGGAGCAGTACGTC. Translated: CASSHGLCGRAVGEQYV.

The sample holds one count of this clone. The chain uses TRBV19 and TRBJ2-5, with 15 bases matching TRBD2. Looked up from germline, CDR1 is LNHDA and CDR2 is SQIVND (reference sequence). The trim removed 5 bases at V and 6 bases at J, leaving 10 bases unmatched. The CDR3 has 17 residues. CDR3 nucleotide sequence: TGTGCCAGTAGTGCTCGTCCGGGACTAGCGGGAGGCAAGACCCAGTACTTC. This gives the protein CASSARPGLAGGKTQYF.

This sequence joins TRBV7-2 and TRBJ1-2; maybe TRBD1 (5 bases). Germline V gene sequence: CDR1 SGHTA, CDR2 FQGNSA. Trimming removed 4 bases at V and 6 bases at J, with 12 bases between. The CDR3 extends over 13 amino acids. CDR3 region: CASSSGRGDGYTF. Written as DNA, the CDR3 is TGTGCCAGCAGCTCGGGACGGGGGGATGGCTACACCTTC.

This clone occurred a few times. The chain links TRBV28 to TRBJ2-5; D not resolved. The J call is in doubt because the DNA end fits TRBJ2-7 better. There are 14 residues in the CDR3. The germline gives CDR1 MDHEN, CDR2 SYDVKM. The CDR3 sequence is CASSLQESSYEQYF. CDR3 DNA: TGTGCCAGCAGTTTACAGGAAAGCTCCTACGAGCAGTACTTC.

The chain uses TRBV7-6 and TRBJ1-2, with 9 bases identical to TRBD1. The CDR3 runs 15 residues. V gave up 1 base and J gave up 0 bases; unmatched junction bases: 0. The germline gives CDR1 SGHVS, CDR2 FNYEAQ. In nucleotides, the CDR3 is TGTGCCAGCAGCTTAGGACAGGGGGCTAACTATGGCTACACCTTC. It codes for CASSLGQGANYGYTF.

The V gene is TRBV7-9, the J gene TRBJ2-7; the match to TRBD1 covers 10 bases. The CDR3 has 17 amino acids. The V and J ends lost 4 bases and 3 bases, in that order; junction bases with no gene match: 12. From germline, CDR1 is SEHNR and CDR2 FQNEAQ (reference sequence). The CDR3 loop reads CASSSARQGAASYEQYF. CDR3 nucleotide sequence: TGTGCCAGCAGCTCGGCGCGACAGGGGGCGGCCAGCTACGAGCAGTACTTC.

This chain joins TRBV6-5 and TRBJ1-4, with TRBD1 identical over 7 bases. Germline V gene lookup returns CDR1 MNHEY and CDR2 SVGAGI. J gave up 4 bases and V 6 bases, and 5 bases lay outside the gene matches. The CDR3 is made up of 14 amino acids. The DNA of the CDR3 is TGTGCCAGCAGCCAAGGGACAGATAATGAAAAACTGTTTTTT. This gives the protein CASSQGTDNEKLFF.

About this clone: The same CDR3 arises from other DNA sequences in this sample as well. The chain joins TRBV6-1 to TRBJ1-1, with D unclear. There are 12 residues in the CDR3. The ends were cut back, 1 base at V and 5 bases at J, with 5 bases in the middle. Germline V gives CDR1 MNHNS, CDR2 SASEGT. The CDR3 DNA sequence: TGTGCCAGCAGTGAAGGGAGGACTGAAGCTTTCTTT. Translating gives CASSEGRTEAFF.